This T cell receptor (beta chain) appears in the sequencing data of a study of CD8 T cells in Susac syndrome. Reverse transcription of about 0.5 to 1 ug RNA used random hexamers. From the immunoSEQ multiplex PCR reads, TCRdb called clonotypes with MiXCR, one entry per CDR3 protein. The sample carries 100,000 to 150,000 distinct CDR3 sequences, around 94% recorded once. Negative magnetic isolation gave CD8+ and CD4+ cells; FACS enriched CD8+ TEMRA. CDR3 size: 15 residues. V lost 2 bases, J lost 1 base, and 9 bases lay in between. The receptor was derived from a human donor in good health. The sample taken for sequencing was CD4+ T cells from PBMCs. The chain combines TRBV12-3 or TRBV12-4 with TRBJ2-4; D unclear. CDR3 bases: TGTGCCAGCAGTTTAATTGAAGGGGCCAAAAACATTCAGTACTTC. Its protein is CASSLIEGAKNIQYF.